Sequencing of this TCR beta chain was carried out in a study of T cell repertoires in cytomegalovirus infection. As for the study in general: From public TCR beta signatures came an indication of both CMV infection and matching HLA type. Study conclusions and caveats: What dominated the ex vivo response were HLA-C-restricted CMV-specific TCR beta clonotypes. There were carriers of CMV plus the relevant HLA, and cumulative public TCR beta family frequency identified them.

Germline CDR1 SGHDN, CDR2 FVKESK. Trimming removed 0 bases at V and 4 bases at J, with 15 bases between. This CDR3 has 16 amino acids. Each CDR3 protein gets one entry after TCRdb re-called the reads with MiXCR. The sample yields roughly 140,000 distinct CDR3 sequences, around a quarter seen once. This clonotype was seen only a few times. Antigen unknown. This sequence originates from a human donor in good health (CMV status not recorded). Some clones in this sample may be carry-over from other donors' samples. The V call is TRBV14, the J call TRBJ1-2; D not certain. The sample consisted of PBMCs. DNA of the CDR3: TGTGCCAGCAGCCAAGATCTTTCGGGGTCTAGCTATGGCTACACCTTC. It encodes CASSQDLSGSSYGYTF.